The clone carrying this T cell receptor (beta chain) was seen repeatedly, ten times or more. Its antigen is undetermined. Expansion lasted 2 to 4 days, with either anti-CD3 antibody OKT3 or CD3/CD28 beads. Expanded T cells grew in IL-2 (approximately 100 IU/ml) plus IL-7 (approximately 5 ng/ml). The data are from a study of beta chain bispecific antibodies for T cell cancers. Study information: Sequenced cells survived coculture with leukemia lines plus bispecific antibodies.

Study results and limitations: In these mixed samples, most targeted TRBV reads derived from the leukemia cell line.

This CDR3 has 14 amino acids. Per the germline V gene, CDR1 is SGHRS and CDR2 is YFSETQ. V was clipped by 1 base and J by 8 bases, with 13 bases between them. TCRdb independently ran MiXCR on the 5' RACE reads; one entry per CDR3 protein. The table lists 20,000 or so distinct CDR3 sequences, over 2% of them singletons. What was sequenced was healthy donor T cells cultured with leukemia cells. The TCR sequence derives from a human donor in good health. Some clones in this sample may be carry-over from other donors' samples. The rearrangement joins TRBV5-1 to TRBJ2-4; tentative D call: TRBD2 (5 bases). The CDR3 DNA follows: TGCGCCAGCAGCTTGCAGATCTCCGGGGACATTCAGTACTTC. Residues: CASSLQISGDIQYF. Full variable domain (rest looked up from reference TRBV5-1 and TRBJ2-4): KAGVTQTPRYLIKTRGQQVTLSCSPISGHRSVSWYQQTPGQGLQFLFEYFSETQRNKGNFPGRFSGRQFSNSRSEMNVSTLELGDSALYLCASSLQISGDIQYFGAGTRLSVL.